These 26 T cell receptor beta chains originate from one sample sequenced in a study of shared clonotypes between healthy human individuals (dated by TCRdb to about 2020). The method behind the library was the immunoSEQ multiplex PCR assay. Sourced from immuneACCESS, this table was stored by TCRdb with only in-frame sequences that have V and J called. A share of the clones is absent; for the studies checked, an unresolved V gene accounts for under half, and the remainder has no known explanation. Here the sample has hundreds of thousands of clones; about three quarters occur a single time. In total, the top ten clones hold approximately 1.8% of the sample. Input material: memory CD4+ T cells sorted from blood. In light of the paper, this sample's cell subset or site label describes: CD45RA-negative fraction. The receptors shown here come from a woman aged 25 to 39 in good health.

The chain employs TRBV5-1 and TRBJ2-6, with a weak D call TRBD1 (5 bases). Germline assignment: CDR1 SGHRS and CDR2 YFSETQ. The CDR3 runs 16 residues. V was shortened by 3 bases and J by 0 bases, with 10 bases between the two germline ends. Written as DNA, the CDR3 is TGCGCCAGCAGCTCCTCTGACAGCTCTGGGGCCAACGTCCTGACTTTC. Translated: CASSSSDSSGANVLTF.

The chain has TRBV19 and TRBJ2-5; the match to TRBD2 covers 8 bases. The ends lost 2 bases at V and 3 bases at J; junction bases unmatched: 5. From germline, CDR1 is LNHDA and CDR2 SQIVND (reference sequence). The CDR3 is 15 residues long. CDR3 sequence reads: CASSIQTSEKETQYF. The DNA of the CDR3 is TGTGCCAGTAGTATACAGACTAGCGAAAAAGAGACCCAGTACTTC.

The chain recombines TRBV18 with TRBJ1-2; unclear D gene. V lost 6 bases to trimming and J lost 6 bases, with 23 bases between them. The V gene's germline CDR1 is KGHSH and CDR2 LQKENI. This CDR3 region has 16 residues. CDR3 DNA: TGTGCCAGCTCCCACACCCCCGGTGTAGGGTACGATGGCTACACCTTC. Protein sequence: CASSHTPGVGYDGYTF.

This clone appeared a single time. The chain couples TRBV28 to TRBJ1-1; D remains ambiguous. The V and J ends lost 3 bases and 0 bases respectively, with 17 bases between them. Germline V gene data show CDR1 as MDHEN and CDR2 as SYDVKM. The CDR3 has 17 residues. The CDR3 sequence: CASSLLGFGVMNTEAFF. The DNA of the CDR3 is TGTGCCAGCAGTTTGTTAGGTTTCGGGGTAATGAACACTGAAGCTTTCTTT.

The rearrangement joins TRBV29-1 to TRBJ1-1; 7 bases are a match to TRBD1. Germline values: CDR1 SQVTM, CDR2 ANQGSEA. The CDR3 extends over 11 amino acids. With V trimmed by 4 bases and J by 6 bases, 2 bases remained unmatched. In DNA form, the CDR3 reads TGCAGCGTTGTAGGGGGCCCTGAAGCTTTCTTT. Protein product: CSVVGGPEAFF.

There are a few counts of this clone. The CDR3 nucleotides read TGCAGCGCCGGACGTGGGACAGGGGCTACAGATACGCAGTATTTT. Translating it yields CSAGRGTGATDTQYF. V usage is TRBV29-1 and J usage is TRBJ2-3, with 10 bases matching TRBD1. Germline CDR1 reads SQVTM; CDR2 reads ANQGSEA. The V and J ends lost 7 bases and 3 bases, in that order; junction bases with no gene match: 10. The CDR3 runs 15 residues.

This chain joins TRBV15 and TRBJ1-1; D not resolved. CDR3 length equals 15 residues. Germline V lookup: CDR1 LNHNV, CDR2 YYDKDF (reference sequence). Trimming stripped 1 base from V and 2 bases from J, with 11 bases between. The DNA for the CDR3 is TGTGCCACCAGCAGAGGTACGGCAAAAAACACTGAAGCTTTCTTT. Translated, it gives CATSRGTAKNTEAFF.

The V and J genes are TRBV9 and TRBJ2-3; D not certain. The CDR3 has 12 residues. V was clipped by 2 bases and J by 8 bases, with 9 bases between them. The germline V gene has CDR1 SGDLS and CDR2 YYNGEE. DNA of the CDR3: TGTGCCAGCAGCGTTTTCCAAGGTACGCAGTATTTT. Amino acids: CASSVFQGTQYF.

V is TRBV11-2 and J is TRBJ2-1, with TRBD2 matching over 10 bases. CDR1 SGHAT and CDR2 FQNNGV come from the germline V gene. J lost 8 bases, V lost 5 bases, and 12 bases had no gene match. The CDR3 has 16 residues. As DNA, the CDR3 is TGTGCCAGCAGCCCTAGGGGTAGCGGGAGGAGGGATGAGCAGTTCTTC. It specifies CASSPRGSGRRDEQFF.

The chain combines TRBV6-5 with TRBJ2-7, with 7 nucleotides matching TRBD1. CDR1 MNHEY and CDR2 SVGAGI come from the germline V gene. Trimming cost V 4 bases and J 10 bases; bases outside gene matches: 10. The CDR3 extends over 13 amino acids. The CDR3 DNA sequence: TGTGCCAGCAGTTCCGTCCAGGGGGTTGGACAGTACTTC. Translation: CASSSVQGVGQYF.

The rearrangement joins TRBV25-1 to TRBJ2-1, with 9 bases that match TRBD1. Trimming took 3 bases from V and 4 from J; bases not matched to a gene: 4. Germline CDR1 MGHDK, CDR2 SYGVNS. The CDR3 covers 15 residues. CDR3 in DNA: TGTGCCAGCAGTGATAGGACAGGGGTGTACAATGAGCAGTTCTTC. It is translated as CASSDRTGVYNEQFF. Drawing the rest from reference TRBV25-1 and TRBJ2-1, the complete variable domain is EADIYQTPRYLVIGTGKKITLECSQTMGHDKMYWYQQDPGMELHLIHYSYGVNSTEKGDLSSESTVSRIRTEHFPLTLESARPSHTSQYLCASSDRTGVYNEQFFGPGTRLTVL.

This clone was seen more than once but under ten times. The CDR3 loop reads CASSVGRIMGEQYF. The DNA for the CDR3 is TGTGCCAGCAGCGTAGGCAGGATTATGGGGGAGCAGTACTTC. The V call is TRBV9, the J call TRBJ2-7; no clear D. This CDR3 has 14 residues. The germline V and J ends were trimmed by 0 bases and 7 bases, with 14 bases remaining between them. Germline lookup yields CDR1 SGDLS and CDR2 YYNGEE.

The chain employs TRBV25-1 and TRBJ2-1; TRBD1 agrees at 9 bases. Germline assignment: CDR1 MGHDK and CDR2 SYGVNS. This CDR3 region has 15 residues. V shed 1 base and J 9 bases; nucleotides not matched to a gene: 7. The CDR3 here is CASSELYRGLGEQFF. The CDR3 DNA is TGTGCCAGCAGTGAATTGTACAGGGGGCTGGGTGAGCAGTTCTTC.

The CDR3 sequence: CASSPASYSSGANVLTF. The CDR3 coding sequence is TGTGCCAGCTCACCGGCAAGCTATAGCTCTGGGGCCAACGTCCTGACTTTC. The rearrangement uses TRBV18 and TRBJ2-6; no clear D gene. The V gene lost 3 bases and the J gene lost 0 bases, with 12 bases spanning the gap. CDR1 and CDR2 from the germline V gene are KGHSH and LQKENI. The CDR3 contains 17 residues.

The table lists this clone with a count of one. This chain links TRBV7-9 with TRBJ1-1; D might be TRBD1 (5 bases). The CDR3 loop spans 16 amino acids. V shed 5 bases and J shed 1 base, with 17 bases lying between them. Germline CDR1 is SEHNR and CDR2 is FQNEAQ (reference sequence). The CDR3 loop is CASSPGSGGWNTEAFF. CDR3 DNA: TGTGCCAGCAGCCCCGGAAGCGGGGGTTGGAACACTGAAGCTTTCTTT.

The count of this clone is one. The rearrangement uses TRBV14 and TRBJ1-1; D is ambiguous. The CDR3 has 13 residues. CDR1 is SGHDN, CDR2 FVKESK, per germline. Trimming removed 4 bases at V and 0 bases at J, with 6 bases between. DNA for the CDR3: TGTGCCAGCAGCCCGAGCCTGAACACTGAAGCTTTCTTT. This encodes CASSPSLNTEAFF.

The chain recombines TRBV28 with TRBJ2-5; 7 nucleotides agree with TRBD2. V shed 3 bases, J shed 4 bases, and the junction held 5 bases outside the gene matches. Germline V gene lookup returns CDR1 MDHEN and CDR2 SYDVKM. This CDR3 comprises 14 residues. DNA of the CDR3: TGTGCCAGCAGTTTTGGGAGGGGCAGAGAGACCCAGTACTTC. Protein sequence: CASSFGRGRETQYF.

The chain links TRBV6-6 to TRBJ1-5; 9 nucleotides match TRBD1. CDR3 length: 15 residues. V dropped 5 bases and J dropped 6; count of bases not matched to a gene: 8. The V gene's germline CDR1 is MNHNY and CDR2 SVGAGI (reference sequence). For the CDR3, the DNA is TGTGCCAGCAGTGGAGGGACAGGGCAGTCTCAGCCCCAGCATTTT. It specifies CASSGGTGQSQPQHF.

The chain is built from TRBV19 and TRBJ1-1; no definite D call. This CDR3 has 13 amino acids. V was cut by 7 bases and J by 0 bases, with 9 bases left in between. Germline CDR1 and CDR2: LNHDA and SQIVND (reference sequence). CDR3 loop: CASTTTVNTEAFF. The CDR3 DNA reads TGTGCCAGTACAACTACAGTGAACACTGAAGCTTTCTTT.

The rearrangement uses TRBV11-2 and TRBJ2-3; no clear D. This CDR3 is built from 14 residues. The germline V gene has CDR1 SGHAT and CDR2 FQNNGV. Trimming took off 8 bases at V and 4 bases at J, with 16 bases between the two ends. Here the CDR3 reads CASSSRLRSDTQYF. The CDR3 DNA is TGTGCCAGCTCCTCGCGGCTGAGATCAGATACGCAGTATTTT.

The genes are TRBV7-8 and TRBJ2-1; D perhaps matches TRBD2 (6 bases). The CDR3 extends over 18 amino acids. V lost 0 bases to trimming and J lost 0 bases, with 15 bases between them. Germline lookup yields CDR1 SGHVS and CDR2 FQNEAQ. This CDR3 is CASSLASGGASSYNEQFF. CDR3 DNA sequence: TGTGCCAGCAGCTTAGCCTCTGGCGGGGCAAGCTCCTACAATGAGCAGTTCTTC. The variable domain in full, completed from reference TRBV7-8 and TRBJ2-1, reads GAGVSQSPRYKVAKRGQDVALRCDPISGHVSLFWYQQALGQGPEFLTYFQNEAQLDKSGLPSDRFFAERPEGSVSTLKIQRTQQEDSAVYLCASSLASGGASSYNEQFFGPGTRLTVL.

The chain has TRBV29-1 and TRBJ2-5; TRBD1 matches at 9 bases. This CDR3 region has 15 residues. Per germline, CDR1 SQVTM and CDR2 ANQGSEA. V dropped 6 bases and J dropped 5; count of bases not matched to a gene: 13. The DNA of the CDR3 is TGCAGCGTAGGGGCGGGACAGGGTAGTCTCGAGACCCAGTACTTC. Protein product: CSVGAGQGSLETQYF.

The chain recombines TRBV28 with TRBJ1-2; a weak D match, TRBD1 (6 bases). V lost 3 bases and J 4 bases, leaving 15 bases between the germline ends. Germline V CDR1 and CDR2: MDHEN, SYDVKM. There are 15 residues in the CDR3. DNA for the CDR3: TGTGCCAGCAGTTTGTCGACAGGACGTTCCTATGGCTACACCTTC. It codes for CASSLSTGRSYGYTF.

As concerns this clone: The sample carries other DNA sequences with the same CDR3. The chain has TRBV5-1 and TRBJ1-3; D remains ambiguous. Trimming took off 0 bases at V and 3 bases at J, with 4 bases between the two ends. CDR1 is SGHRS, CDR2 YFSETQ, per germline. This CDR3 spans 13 amino acids. The DNA for the CDR3 is TGCGCCAGCAGCTTGGGCAGTGGAAACACCATATATTTT. Translated, it gives CASSLGSGNTIYF.

The rearrangement uses TRBV6-4 and TRBJ2-7; the D gene is possibly TRBD1 (5 bases). CDR1 MRHNA and CDR2 SNTAGT come from the germline V gene. The CDR3 extends over 14 amino acids. V lost 5 bases and J lost 0, with 11 bases in between. The CDR3 region is CASSPQASSYEQYF. The CDR3 DNA sequence: TGTGCCAGCAGTCCACAGGCCAGCTCCTACGAGCAGTACTTC.

The genes are TRBV5-1 and TRBJ1-1; possibly TRBD1 for D (5 bases). Germline V gives CDR1 SGHRS, CDR2 YFSETQ. The CDR3 totals 15 residues. V lost 4 bases to trimming and J lost 0 bases, with 13 bases between them. The CDR3 DNA follows: TGCGCCAGCAGCACCGCAGGGAAAATGAACACTGAAGCTTTCTTT. This sequence encodes CASSTAGKMNTEAFF.